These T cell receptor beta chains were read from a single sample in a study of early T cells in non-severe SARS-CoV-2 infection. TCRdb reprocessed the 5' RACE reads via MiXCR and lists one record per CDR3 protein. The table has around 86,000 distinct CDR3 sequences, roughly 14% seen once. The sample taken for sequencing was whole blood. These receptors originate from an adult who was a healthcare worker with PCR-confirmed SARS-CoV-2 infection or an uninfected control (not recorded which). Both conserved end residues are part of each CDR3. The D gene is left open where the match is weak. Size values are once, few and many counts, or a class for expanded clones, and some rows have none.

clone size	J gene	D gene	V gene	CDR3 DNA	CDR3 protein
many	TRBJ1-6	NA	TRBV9	TGTGCCAGCAGCGCCCAGAATTCACCCCTCCACTTT	CASSAQNSPLHF
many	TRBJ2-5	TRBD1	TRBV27	TGTGCCAGCAGTTCCACCGAGGACAGGTCTGGGACCCAGTACTTC	CASSSTEDRSGTQYF
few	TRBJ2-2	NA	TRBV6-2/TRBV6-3	TGTGCCAGCACCCTCGTAGGGGCTACGGCGAACACCGGGGAGCTGTTTTTT	CASTLVGATANTGELFF
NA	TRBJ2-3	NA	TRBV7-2	TGTGCCAGCAGCTTAGACAGCCGCACAGATACGCAGTATTTT	CASSLDSRTDTQYF
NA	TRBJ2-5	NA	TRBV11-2	TGTGCCAGCAGCTTAAACGGGAGAGAAGAGACCCAGTACTTC	CASSLNGREETQYF
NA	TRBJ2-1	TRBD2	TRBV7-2	TGTGCCAGCAGCTTACCGGGACTACAGCAGTTCTTC	CASSLPGLQQFF
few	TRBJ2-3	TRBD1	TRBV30	TGTGCCTGGACAGGGGGCGAGTCTAACACAGATACGCAGTATTTT	CAWTGGESNTDTQYF
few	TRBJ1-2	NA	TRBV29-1	TGCAGCGTTGAATTCGCAGGGGTCTATGGCTACACCTTC	CSVEFAGVYGYTF
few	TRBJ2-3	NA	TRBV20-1	TGCAGTGCTAGAGGGGGGCTAGCAGGAGATACGCAGTATTTT	CSARGGLAGDTQYF
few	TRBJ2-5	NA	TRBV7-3	TGTGCCAGCAGCTTAACGGGGCAGCCCAATGAGGAGACCCAGTACTTC	CASSLTGQPNEETQYF
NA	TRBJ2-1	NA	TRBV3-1	TGTGCCAGCAGCCCATTGGGTGGAGGGGGCTCCTACAATGAGCAGTTCTTC	CASSPLGGGGSYNEQFF
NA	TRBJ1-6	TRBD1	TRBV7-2	TGTGCCAGCAGCTTAGGAGTGGACAGGGGGAATTCACCCCTCCACTTT	CASSLGVDRGNSPLHF
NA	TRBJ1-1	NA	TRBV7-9	TGTGCCAGCAGCCATCGCTCTCTTGGTCAAGGAACTGAAGCTTTCTTT	CASSHRSLGQGTEAFF
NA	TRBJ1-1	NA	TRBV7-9	TGTGCCAGCAGCTTAGGTGTACAAGCTGAAGCTTTCTTT	CASSLGVQAEAFF
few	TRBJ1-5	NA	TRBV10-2	TGCGCCAGCAGTGACAATAGCAATCAGCCCCAGCATTTT	CASSDNSNQPQHF
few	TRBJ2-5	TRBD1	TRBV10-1	TGCGCCAGCAGTCGGGACAGGGCAGAGACCCAGTACTTC	CASSRDRAETQYF
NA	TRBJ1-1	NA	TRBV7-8	TGTGCCAGCAGTCGCGTGGGCCCAGACACTGAAGCTTTCTTT	CASSRVGPDTEAFF
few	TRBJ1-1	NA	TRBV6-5	TGTGCCAGCAGTTCCGTGACAGGGAACACTGAAGCTTTCTTT	CASSSVTGNTEAFF
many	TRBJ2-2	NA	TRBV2	TGTGCCAGCAGGGAAAACACCGGGGAGCTGTTTTTT	CASRENTGELFF
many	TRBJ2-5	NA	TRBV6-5	TGTGCCAGCGGCGGAGTAGGAGAGACCCAGTACTTC	CASGGVGETQYF
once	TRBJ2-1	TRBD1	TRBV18	TGTGCCAGCTCACGACAGGGTGTCCGGGATGAGCAGTTCTTC	CASSRQGVRDEQFF
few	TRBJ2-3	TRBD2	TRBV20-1	TGCAGTGCTAAATTAGCGGGGGGATGGAGCACAGATACGCAGTATTTT	CSAKLAGGWSTDTQYF
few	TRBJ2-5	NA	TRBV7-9	TGTGCCAGCAGCTTGAGCACAGGAAAAGAGACCCAGTACTTC	CASSLSTGKETQYF
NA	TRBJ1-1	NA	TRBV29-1	TGCAGCGTTGGGGGCTGGAACACTGAAGCTTTCTTT	CSVGGWNTEAFF
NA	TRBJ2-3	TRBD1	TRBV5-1	TGCGCCAGCAGCCAAGTACAGGGGGCTGGAGATACGCAGTATTTT	CASSQVQGAGDTQYF
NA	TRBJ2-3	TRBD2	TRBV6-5	TGTGCCGCCTGGGGGGGGAGCACAGATACGCAGTATTTT	CAAWGGSTDTQYF
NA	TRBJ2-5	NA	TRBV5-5	TGTGCCAGCAGCTTGGGGGTGGACAGCGTTGGATTGGAGACCCAGTACTTC	CASSLGVDSVGLETQYF